This TCR beta chain was observed in a study of low-dose radiotherapy and immunotherapy resistance in tumors. Overall study: Cyclophosphamide went in intravenously at 200 mg/m2 every two weeks, one day before radiation and immunotherapy.

V was clipped by 7 bases and J by 7 bases, with 19 bases between them. The CDR3 has 14 residues. Per germline, CDR1 MNHEY and CDR2 SVGEGT. Time point denoted: before trial treatment. Donors received a regimen that comprised nivolumab, ipilimumab, aspirin, low-dose cyclophosphamide and low-dose radiotherapy. Each eligible patient had an advanced solid tumor, and these tumors lacked tumor-infiltrating lymphocytes. Primers targeting TRAV and TRBV primed first-strand cDNA, covering alpha and beta chains. Over 20 PCR cycles, TCRs were amplified from a constant-region primer and V-primer adapter. A single record per CDR3 protein comes from TCRdb applying MiXCR to the reads. This sample has 100,000 or so distinct CDR3 sequences, with roughly a tenth found just once. This clonotype has ten or more counts.

Sequenced here: PBMCs, sampled before treatment. This TCR came from a male donor with prostate cancer. This rearrangement joins TRBV6-2 or TRBV6-3 to TRBJ1-2; possible D gene TRBD1, 5 bases. CDR3 loop: CASKSSGTPLGYTF. The DNA of the CDR3 is TGTGCCAGCAAGAGCTCCGGGACCCCGCTTGGCTACACCTTC.